The next 30 T cell receptor beta chains were all read from a single sample in a study of blood T cell repertoires in COVID-19. Produced via immunoSEQ multiplex PCR; TCRdb's table is partial and in-frame only. The sample records under 250,000 clones, about four fifths being singletons. The specimen sequenced was PBMCs or T cells enriched from blood (not recorded which). The receptors were gathered from a woman aged 40 to 50 who had been exposed to COVID-19.

This sequence joins TRBV30 and TRBJ1-2, with TRBD1 matching over 7 bases. CDR1 is GTSNPN and CDR2 is SVGIG in the germline V gene (reference sequence). With V trimmed by 5 bases and J by 3 bases, 6 bases remained unmatched. This CDR3 has 13 residues. In DNA, the CDR3 is TGTGCCTGGGGTGACAGGGTAGACTATGGCTACACCTTC. Translating gives CAWGDRVDYGYTF. Looking up the rest from reference TRBV30 and TRBJ1-2 gives the full variable domain: SQTIHQWPATLVQPVGSPLSLECTVEGTSNPNLYWYRQAAGRGLQLLFYSVGIGQISSEVPQNLSASRPQDRQFILSSKKLLLSDSGFYLCAWGDRVDYGYTFGSGTRLTVV.

V is TRBV6-5 and J is TRBJ1-1, with D perhaps TRBD1 (6 bases). V was pared by 7 bases and J by 0 bases, with 15 bases between. This CDR3 spans 15 amino acids. CDR1 is MNHEY, CDR2 SVGAGI, per germline. For the CDR3, the DNA is TGTGCCAGCAATAGACAGGTCCTCATGAACACTGAAGCTTTCTTT. Its translation: CASNRQVLMNTEAFF.

V gene TRBV14 combines with J gene TRBJ1-3; D is uncertain. The V gene's germline CDR1 is SGHDN and CDR2 FVKESK. Trimming took off 3 bases at V and 4 bases at J, with 7 bases between the two ends. There are 13 residues in the CDR3. The DNA of the CDR3 is TGTGCCAGCAGCCAGATCCGGGGAAACACCATATATTTT. It encodes CASSQIRGNTIYF. Supplemented by reference TRBV14 and TRBJ1-3, the full variable domain reads EAGVTQFPSHSVIEKGQTVTLRCDPISGHDNLYWYRRVMGKEIKFLLHFVKESKQDESGMPNNRFLAERTGGTYSTLKVQPAELEDSGVYFCASSQIRGNTIYFGEGSWLTVV.

The chain links TRBV7-9 to TRBJ2-3, with D perhaps TRBD2 (6 bases). CDR1 and CDR2 from the germline V gene are SEHNR and FQNEAQ (reference sequence). The CDR3 loop spans 14 amino acids. V was trimmed by 5 bases and J by 2 bases, leaving 11 bases between them. CDR3 in amino acids: CASSPPGVTDTQYF. In DNA, the CDR3 is TGTGCCAGCAGCCCCCCGGGGGTCACAGATACGCAGTATTTT.

This clone was seen only a few times. The chain is built from TRBV7-2 and TRBJ2-1, with a possible D match to TRBD1 (5 bases). V lost 3 bases and J lost 7, with 13 bases in between. The CDR3 is made up of 14 amino acids. Germline V gives CDR1 SGHTA, CDR2 FQGNSA. The CDR3 DNA sequence: TGTGCCAGCAGCTTCGGCCCTCAGGGTAATGAGCAGTTCTTC. Protein product: CASSFGPQGNEQFF.

This rearrangement joins TRBV19 to TRBJ1-5; D unclear. The V end lost 1 base, the J end lost 7 bases, and 14 bases lay between the germline ends. The CDR3 has 15 residues. The germline CDR1 and CDR2 sequences are LNHDA and SQIVND (reference sequence). CDR3: CASSIGVNLRQPQHF. CDR3 DNA sequence: TGTGCCAGTAGTATAGGAGTCAACCTGAGGCAGCCCCAGCATTTT.

The chain uses TRBV18 and TRBJ1-1; TRBD1 agrees at 7 bases. V lost 3 bases to trimming and J lost 6 bases; unmatched junction nucleotides: 10. This CDR3 region has 15 residues. From germline, CDR1 is KGHSH and CDR2 LQKENI. The CDR3 bases are TGTGCCAGCTCACCTTCCTCCAGGGGGTTGGCTGAAGCTTTCTTT. Its translation: CASSPSSRGLAEAFF.

Written as DNA, the CDR3 is TGCGCCAGCAGCTTGGCCCTTTCAGGGGAGGATACGCAGTATTTT. This sequence encodes CASSLALSGEDTQYF. This chain joins TRBV5-1 and TRBJ2-3; the D gene is possibly TRBD1 (6 bases). This CDR3 comprises 15 residues. V lost 0 bases and J 6 bases, leaving 14 bases between the germline ends. Germline values: CDR1 SGHRS, CDR2 YFSETQ.

The chain combines TRBV30 with TRBJ2-7; 8 nucleotides agree with TRBD1. The CDR3 loop spans 14 amino acids. Looked up from germline, CDR1 is GTSNPN and CDR2 is SVGIG (reference sequence). J lost 2 bases, V lost 2 bases, and 5 bases had no gene match. CDR3 DNA: TGTGCCTGGAGTAGCGGCAGGGGGCCCTACGAGCAGTACTTC. Its protein is CAWSSGRGPYEQYF.

This clone came up a few times. The chain combines TRBV5-6 with TRBJ1-2, with TRBD1 as a possible D gene (6 bases). Trimming cost V 6 bases and J 3 bases, with 24 bases left between them. Germline V gene lookup returns CDR1 SGHDT and CDR2 YYEEEE. The CDR3 has 17 amino acids. The CDR3 reads CASILTGRPRGDYGYTF. The CDR3 DNA reads as TGTGCCAGCATCCTTACGGGACGCCCCAGGGGAGACTATGGCTACACCTTC.

This clone was seen a single time. This sequence joins TRBV4-1 and TRBJ2-2; weak D call: TRBD1 (5 bases). CDR1 MGHRA and CDR2 YSYEKL come from the germline V gene. V was cut by 0 bases and J by 4 bases, with 12 bases left in between. This CDR3 is built from 16 residues. The CDR3 coding sequence is TGCGCCAGCAGCCAAGAAAGGACAAGACCCACCGGGGAGCTGTTTTTT. Protein sequence: CASSQERTRPTGELFF.

CDR3 nucleotide sequence: TGTGCCAGCAGGGGGCTAGCGGGGGCCTCTGAGCAGTTCTTC. Residues: CASRGLAGASEQFF. This chain connects TRBV6-4 to TRBJ2-1; 10 bases map to TRBD2. V lost 6 bases, J lost 9 bases, and 8 bases stayed unmatched. The CDR3 loop spans 14 amino acids. Looked up from germline, CDR1 is MRHNA and CDR2 is SNTAGT.

The V and J genes are TRBV7-2 and TRBJ2-1, with TRBD2 matching 10 bases. The CDR3 spans 15 residues. Unmatched junction bases numbered 3, after V lost 1 base and J lost 6 bases. In germline, CDR1 is SGHTA, CDR2 FQGNSA. Written as DNA, the CDR3 is TGTGCCAGCAGCTTAGAAGCGGGGGGGCCCAATGAGCAGTTCTTC. Its protein product is CASSLEAGGPNEQFF.

The CDR3 nucleotides are TGTGCCAGTAGCCACAGGGGGCGTGGGGCCAACGTCCTGACTTTC. Protein sequence: CASSHRGRGANVLTF. The rearrangement uses TRBV19 and TRBJ2-6, with 9 bases lining up with TRBD1. Germline trimming cut 6 bases from V and 3 bases from J; bases unmatched to any gene: 3. The CDR3 covers 15 residues. In germline, CDR1 is LNHDA, CDR2 SQIVND (reference sequence).

V gene TRBV7-3 combines with J gene TRBJ2-5, with D uncertain. CDR3 length equals 13 residues. Germline CDR1 and CDR2: SGHTA and FQGTGA. The V end was cut by 4 bases, the J end by 1 base, with 7 bases between. CDR3 amino acids: CASSYAPQETQYF. The CDR3, as DNA: TGTGCCAGCAGCTACGCGCCCCAAGAGACCCAGTACTTC.

The chain links TRBV9 to TRBJ2-3, with TRBD2 identical over 7 bases. This CDR3 has 15 amino acids. The germline V gene has CDR1 SGDLS and CDR2 YYNGEE. V shed 5 bases, J shed 0 bases, and the junction held 6 bases outside the gene matches. CDR3 DNA sequence: TGTGCCAGCAGTGCAGCCGGGGGGAGCACAGATACGCAGTATTTT. It is translated as CASSAAGGSTDTQYF.

The chain carries TRBV2 and TRBJ2-2; TRBD1 matches at 8 bases. The V and J ends lost 8 bases and 5 bases, in that order; junction bases with no gene match: 7. The CDR3 extends over 14 amino acids. CDR1 and CDR2 (germline): SNHLY, FYNNEI. DNA for the CDR3: TGTGCCAGCGCGGTCAGGGGGCGGACCGGGGAGCTGTTTTTT. It codes for CASAVRGRTGELFF. Full variable domain (remainder filled in from reference TRBV2 and TRBJ2-2): EPEVTQTPSHQVTQMGQEVILRCVPISNHLYFYWYRQILGQKVEFLVSFYNNEISEKSEIFDDQFSVERPDGSNFTLKIRSTKLEDSAMYFCASAVRGRTGELFFGEGSRLTVL.

The rearrangement joins TRBV7-2 to TRBJ1-3; 7 bases are shared with TRBD1. V shed 5 bases and J 2 bases; nucleotides not matched to a gene: 3. The CDR3 spans 14 residues. Germline V gives CDR1 SGHTA, CDR2 FQGNSA. CDR3: CASSVRGTGNTIYF. CDR3 DNA sequence: TGTGCCAGCAGCGTCAGGGGGACTGGAAACACCATATATTTT. Supplemented by reference TRBV7-2 and TRBJ1-3, the full variable domain reads GAGVSQSPSNKVTEKGKDVELRCDPISGHTALYWYRQSLGQGLEFLIYFQGNSAPDKSGLPSDRFSAERTGGSVSTLTIQRTQQEDSAVYLCASSVRGTGNTIYFGEGSWLTVV.

The chain links TRBV28 to TRBJ1-2; no definite D call. From germline, CDR1 is MDHEN and CDR2 SYDVKM. The CDR3 is 16 residues long. Trimming took off 3 bases at V and 9 bases at J, with 23 bases between the two ends. In nucleotides, the CDR3 is TGTGCCAGCAGTTTGGACCGATTAGGGAGGGCGGAGAGCTACACCTTC. Amino acids: CASSLDRLGRAESYTF.

The V and J genes are TRBV18 and TRBJ2-1, with TRBD2 identical over 11 bases. Germline values: CDR1 KGHSH, CDR2 LQKENI. Trimming cost V 3 bases and J 8 bases; bases outside gene matches: 9. The CDR3 length is 16 residues. CDR3 in DNA: TGTGCCAGCTCACCTCTACCGGGACTAGCGGCCGATGAGCAGTTCTTC. Protein: CASSPLPGLAADEQFF.

The chain employs TRBV28 and TRBJ2-5; 7 bases line up with TRBD1. This CDR3 region has 15 residues. With 3 bases clipped from V and 9 bases from J, the junction kept 13 bases outside the gene matches. Germline V gene data show CDR1 as MDHEN and CDR2 as SYDVKM. In DNA, the CDR3 is TGTGCCAGCAGTTTCAGGACAGGCTCTGGGGCGGCCCAGTACTTC. Protein product: CASSFRTGSGAAQYF.

The chain employs TRBV2 and TRBJ1-2; D ambiguous. Deletions cut 6 bases from V and 0 bases from J, with 11 bases between. The CDR3 loop spans 14 amino acids. The germline CDR1 and CDR2 sequences are SNHLY and FYNNEI. CDR3 nucleotide sequence: TGTGCCAGCAGAGGACTAACGGCTAACTATGGCTACACCTTC. Its translation is CASRGLTANYGYTF.

This clone qualifies as medium-sized. This sample includes further DNA sequences coding for the same CDR3. The chain employs TRBV7-3 and TRBJ1-1; no reliable D call. The V and J ends lost 6 bases and 5 bases respectively, with 10 bases between them. This CDR3 has 12 residues. Germline CDR1 and CDR2: SGHTA and FQGTGA. The DNA of the CDR3 is TGTGCCAGCAGTTCGGGAGGGACTGAAGCTTTCTTT. Protein product: CASSSGGTEAFF.

The chain couples TRBV5-4 to TRBJ2-3, with D perhaps TRBD2 (6 bases). There are 14 residues in the CDR3. Germline CDR1 and CDR2: SGHNT and YYREEE (reference sequence). V lost 7 bases and J lost 8, with 20 bases in between. CDR3 sequence (DNA): TGTGCCAGCCGTCACCGGGCCGAGGGAGGTACGCAGTATTTT. Amino acid sequence: CASRHRAEGGTQYF.

The chain links TRBV30 to TRBJ2-1; the D gene is possibly TRBD1 (6 bases). The CDR3 consists of 15 residues. Trimming shortened V by 0 bases and J by 5 bases, and 14 bases separated the two germline ends. Germline V gene lookup returns CDR1 GTSNPN and CDR2 SVGIG (reference sequence). Here the CDR3 reads CAWSVGGLSHNEQFF. The CDR3 coding sequence is TGTGCCTGGAGTGTTGGGGGCCTAAGCCACAATGAGCAGTTCTTC.

This clone was recorded a few times. The genes are TRBV5-6 and TRBJ1-2; TRBD1 might be the D (5 bases). The CDR3 extends over 15 amino acids. The V and J ends lost 2 bases and 1 base respectively, with 12 bases between them. CDR1 and CDR2 (germline): SGHDT, YYEEEE. The CDR3 here is CASSFQGSDNYGYTF. Here the CDR3 DNA reads TGTGCCAGCAGCTTCCAGGGATCTGATAACTATGGCTACACCTTC.

The chain joins TRBV4-2 to TRBJ1-6, with D perhaps matching TRBD1 (6 bases). From germline, CDR1 is LGHNA and CDR2 YNFKEQ. Trimming pared 1 base from V and 10 bases from J, leaving 11 bases between. CDR3 length: 14 residues. This chain's CDR3 is CASSQGAGESPLHF. The CDR3 nucleotides read TGTGCCAGCAGCCAAGGCGCAGGGGAATCACCCCTCCACTTT.

This chain links TRBV28 with TRBJ1-1; 11 bases align to TRBD1. The CDR3 runs 17 residues. V gave up 3 bases and J gave up 0 bases; unmatched junction bases: 6. Germline lookup yields CDR1 MDHEN and CDR2 SYDVKM. CDR3 amino acids: CASSLLGTGGVNTEAFF. The DNA for the CDR3 is TGTGCCAGCAGTTTGCTCGGGACAGGGGGGGTGAACACTGAAGCTTTCTTT. The full variable domain, rest sourced from reference TRBV28 and TRBJ1-1, is DVKVTQSSRYLVKRTGEKVFLECVQDMDHENMFWYRQDPGLGLRLIYFSYDVKMKEKGDIPEGYSVSREKKERFSLILESASTNQTSMYLCASSLLGTGGVNTEAFFGQGTRLTVV.

The chain uses TRBV2 and TRBJ2-2; D is perhaps TRBD1 (5 bases). The CDR3 totals 15 residues. Germline V lookup: CDR1 SNHLY, CDR2 FYNNEI. Trimming pared 7 bases from V and 4 bases from J, leaving 16 bases between. Written as DNA, the CDR3 is TGTGCCAGCATGGTGGGGCAATTTCTCACCGGGGAGCTGTTTTTT. Protein sequence: CASMVGQFLTGELFF.

The rearrangement links TRBV5-4 to TRBJ1-2; tentative D call: TRBD1 (6 bases). The ends were cut back, 3 bases at V and 4 bases at J, with 16 bases in the middle. Germline CDR1 and CDR2: SGHNT and YYREEE (reference sequence). CDR3 length equals 15 residues. CDR3 protein: CASSSKQGNGYGYTF. The CDR3 DNA is TGTGCCAGCAGCTCCAAACAGGGTAACGGCTATGGCTACACCTTC.